This record covers a single TCR beta chain. The antigen is unknown. The source of the sample is a study of CD8+CD57+ T cells in acquired aplastic anemia. Study-wide points: In common between the patients and the controls were around 29 CD8+ CDR3 sequences.

For CDR3 and TCR beta VDJ profiling, genomic DNA was the template used. TCRdb called the reads again in MiXCR, with one record for every CDR3 protein. The sample records roughly 61,000 distinct CDR3 sequences, approximately 50% being singletons. This CDR3 region has 14 residues. Trimming pared 4 bases from V and 9 bases from J, leaving 16 bases between. Germline-derived CDR1 and CDR2 are LNHDA and SQIVND (reference sequence). Selection for sequencing was limited to patients who had shown CD8+CD57+ cell expansion by flow cytometry. A severe acquired aplastic anemia diagnosis applied to all patients. Specimen: sorted CD4+, CD8+, or CD8+CD57+ T cells (not recorded which) from PBMCs. V is TRBV19 and J is TRBJ2-1; maybe TRBD2 (6 bases). The sequence derives from a human donor with aplastic anemia. Here the CDR3 reads CASSRRGGWGEQFF. The CDR3 coding sequence is TGTGCCAGTAGTAGGAGGGGTGGATGGGGTGAGCAGTTCTTC.